This TCR beta chain was identified in a study of beta chain features in type 1 diabetes. Findings and limits, study-wide: With patients and controls alike, PCR might favor shorter templates to an equal degree. All four CD4+ subsets from Type 1 diabetes patients carried moderately but significantly shorter TCRB CDR3s. Among patients, naive, central memory and Treg TCRB repertoires appeared more similar than among healthy donors. Junctions at VDJ sites from type 1 diabetes patients had fewer insertions and more deletions.

Trimming cost V 4 bases and J 3 bases; bases outside gene matches: 10. The CDR3 is 16 residues long. CDR1 and CDR2 from the germline V gene are SGHRS and YFSETQ. Concerning this clone itself: Antigen specificity is unknown.

Each of the sorted populations had a purity greater than 98%. What was sequenced were expressed TCRB transcripts, since all of the isolated RNA had been reverse transcribed. Sequencing was performed with immunoSEQ multiplex PCR; in TCRdb, only in-frame clones are kept and a portion is missing. The repertoire holds a few hundred thousand clones, around 15% seen once, with about 0.085% in the top ten. This clonotype was sampled from a man between 25 and 39 years old with type 1 diabetes. V gene TRBV5-1 combines with J gene TRBJ2-7; TRBD1 matches at 10 bases. Sequenced material: naive CD4+ T cells from blood. CDR3 loop: CASSPPIGTGVYEQYF. Here the CDR3 DNA reads TGCGCCAGCAGCCCCCCTATCGGGACAGGGGTCTACGAGCAGTACTTC.